This T cell receptor (beta chain) was identified during a study of regulatory T cells in long-lasting Graves disease. The CDR3 has 12 amino acids. In germline, CDR1 is ENHRY, CDR2 SYGVKD. The V end lost 0 bases, the J end lost 5 bases, and 2 bases lay between the germline ends. This clonotype appeared many times. Time point given: newly diagnosed GD, antithyroid drugs for less than 3 months. Researchers made the TCR library from RNA that was extracted from PBMCs. Through Arm-PCR of CDR3 regions and iRepertoire HTBI primers, TCR beta libraries were built. In TCRdb, the multiplex PCR reads were re-called with MiXCR into one record per CDR3 protein. The sample has 300,000 to 400,000 distinct CDR3 sequences, roughly 17% seen once. In addition, the sample was reused for a study of T cells in Graves' hyperthyroidism and ophthalmopathy.

This clonotype originated in a man aged 35 to 55 with Graves disease. The starting material was peripheral blood mononuclear cells (PBMCs), obtained at new diagnosis, from a patient treated with antithyroid drugs. The chain has TRBV10-3 and TRBJ1-5, with unresolved D. The CDR3 sequence is CAISESYQPQHF. The CDR3 DNA follows: TGTGCCATCAGTGAGTCTTATCAGCCCCAGCATTTT.